Listed here are 18 T cell receptor beta chains from one sample, sequenced in a study of post-analysis software for immune sequencing data. Prepared TCR beta cDNA libraries contained unique molecular identifiers. TCRdb reprocessed the PCR reads with MiXCR, giving one entry per CDR3 protein. The sample records under 900,000 distinct CDR3 sequences, approximately 57% being singletons. Study results and limitations: When patients were compared with controls, four to six TRBV segments were more frequent, TRBV5-6, TRBV5-1 and TRBV20-1 among them.

Their target antigens are unknown. The sample taken for sequencing was blood. Receptor source: a girl aged 5-17 years with multiple sclerosis.

The chain couples TRBV6-6 to TRBJ1-6; D remains ambiguous. The V gene's germline CDR1 is MNHNY and CDR2 SVGAGI (reference sequence). The CDR3 loop spans 17 amino acids. Trimming pared 1 base from V and 1 base from J, leaving 11 bases between. This CDR3 is CASSYYGEVSYNSPLHF. The CDR3 nucleotides are TGTGCCAGCAGTTACTACGGGGAGGTGTCCTATAATTCACCCCTCCACTTT.

This clonotype was counted between two and nine times. The J gene is TRBJ2-1, the V gene TRBV20-1, with 12 bases identical to TRBD2. Germline lookup yields CDR1 DFQATT and CDR2 SNEGSKA (reference sequence). The CDR3 loop spans 16 amino acids. Trimming at V came to 0 bases and at J to 4 bases, leaving 4 bases not matched to a gene. The CDR3 loop reads CSARDRLAGGYNEQFF. CDR3 nucleotides: TGCAGTGCTAGAGATCGGCTAGCGGGAGGGTACAATGAGCAGTTCTTC.

This clonotype came up a few times. J is TRBJ2-7 and V is TRBV29-1; D might be TRBD1 (5 bases). Trimming stripped 8 bases from V and 0 bases from J, with 17 bases between. Per the germline V gene, CDR1 is SQVTM and CDR2 is ANQGSEA. This CDR3 region has 14 residues. The CDR3 region is CSFLGHAHSYEQYF. The CDR3 DNA follows: TGCAGCTTCTTGGGGCATGCCCACTCCTACGAGCAGTACTTC.

In DNA form, the CDR3 reads TGTGCCAGCTCCACCGGTCAAATCACTGAAGCTTTCTTT. Translation: CASSTGQITEAFF. This chain joins TRBV2 and TRBJ1-1; D ambiguous. CDR3 length: 13 residues. Trimming shortened V by 8 bases and J by 4 bases, and 14 bases separated the two germline ends. Germline V CDR1 and CDR2: SNHLY, FYNNEI.

In this sample, this clonotype turned up a few times. The chain combines TRBV5-1 with TRBJ1-4; the match to TRBD1 covers 8 bases. CDR3 length: 15 residues. With V trimmed by 3 bases and J by 3 bases, 4 bases remained unmatched. The germline CDR1 and CDR2 sequences are SGHRS and YFSETQ. CDR3 nucleotide sequence: TGCGCCAGCAGCTCGGGACAGGCGGCTAATGAAAAACTGTTTTTT. Amino acid sequence: CASSSGQAANEKLFF.

The V call is TRBV2, the J call TRBJ2-5; 10 positions match TRBD1. The germline V gene has CDR1 SNHLY and CDR2 FYNNEI. The CDR3 spans 15 residues. V dropped 7 bases and J dropped 0; count of bases not matched to a gene: 5. CDR3 sequence: CASKDRGLDQETQYF. CDR3 nucleotide sequence: TGTGCCAGCAAGGACAGGGGGTTGGACCAAGAGACCCAGTACTTC.

The gene calls are TRBV5-1 and TRBJ2-5; D tentatively fits TRBD1 or TRBD2 (5 bases each). From germline, CDR1 is SGHRS and CDR2 YFSETQ. CDR3 length: 16 amino acids. Trimming took off 1 base at V and 5 bases at J, with 18 bases between the two ends. This chain's CDR3 is CASSLNSVGTRETQYF. The CDR3 DNA follows: TGCGCCAGCAGCTTGAATTCTGTAGGGACGAGGGAGACCCAGTACTTC.

In its sample, this clonotype was seen a few times. CDR3 nucleotides: TGTGCCAGCAGCCATAGCGCTCCCACGGAGCAGTACTTC. It encodes CASSHSAPTEQYF. The chain recombines TRBV3-1 with TRBJ2-7, with D maybe TRBD2 (5 bases). Per the germline V gene, CDR1 is LGHDT and CDR2 is YNNKEL (reference sequence). This CDR3 has 13 amino acids. Trimming pared 3 bases from V and 7 bases from J, leaving 13 bases between.

The chain links TRBV29-1 to TRBJ2-7, with a weak D call TRBD2 (5 bases). V lost 4 bases, J lost 1 base, and 11 bases lay in between. Germline CDR1 reads SQVTM; CDR2 reads ANQGSEA. CDR3 length equals 13 residues. DNA of the CDR3: TGCAGCGTTGGCGGCAGACTATCCTACGAGCAGTACTTC. Translation gives CSVGGRLSYEQYF.

In regard to this clonotype: The junction shows a germline mismatch at one end, possibly a read error. This chain links TRBV5-5 with TRBJ2-3; D might be TRBD1 (6 bases). The CDR3 runs 19 residues. Germline lookup yields CDR1 SGHKS and CDR2 YYEKEE (reference sequence). The CDR3 reads CASSLGRGEKRQPTHTQYF. The CDR3 bases are TGTGCCAGCAGCTTGGGCAGGGGTGAGAAAAGGCAGCCCACACATACGCAGTATTTT.

The chain uses TRBV9 and TRBJ2-1, with D possibly TRBD1 on 6 matching bases. The germline V gene encodes CDR1 SGDLS and CDR2 YYNGEE. The CDR3 runs 13 residues. Trimming shortened V by 0 bases and J by 7 bases, and 8 bases separated the two germline ends. The CDR3 region has the DNA TGTGCCAGCAGCGTAGGGACAGCTAATGAGCAGTTCTTC. Residues: CASSVGTANEQFF.

To note about this clonotype: A single base separates this from a much larger clone, so it may be a read error. The chain has TRBV7-6 and TRBJ2-4; 9 bases map to TRBD1. The J call is uncertain, as TRBJ2-7 better fits the DNA end. CDR3 size: 14 residues. Per the germline V gene, CDR1 is SGHVS and CDR2 is FNYEAQ. In DNA form, the CDR3 reads TGTGCCAGCAGCACCGGGACAGGGCCCTACGAGCAGTACTTC. Translated: CASSTGTGPYEQYF.

The DNA of the CDR3 is TGCAGTGGGGGCCCCGCAGGGATGTACGAGCAGTACTTC. It codes for CSGGPAGMYEQYF. The chain employs TRBV20-1 and TRBJ2-7, with a tentative D call TRBD1 (5 bases). This CDR3 contains 13 residues. Germline CDR1 is DFQATT and CDR2 is SNEGSKA (reference sequence). Trimming stripped 7 bases from V and 4 bases from J, with 17 bases between.

Regarding this clonotype: The junction departs from germline at one end; a sequencing error may be responsible. The rearrangement joins TRBV20-1 to TRBJ1-1; D possibly corresponds to TRBD1 (6 bases). The CDR3 contains 12 residues. CDR1 and CDR2 (germline): DFQATT, SNEGSKA (reference sequence). The CDR3 is CSAREQGGSAFF. CDR3 nucleotides: TGCAGTGCTCGAGAACAGGGAGGTTCGGCTTTCTTT.

This clonotype has just a few counts. The chain combines TRBV10-3 with TRBJ2-7; the D is unclear. This CDR3 region has 14 residues. Germline V CDR1 and CDR2: ENHRY, SYGVKD. Between the trimmed V and J ends, which lost 1 base and 2 bases, there was a span of 9 bases. CDR3 in amino acids: CAISEWGSTYEQYF. The CDR3 coding sequence is TGTGCCATCAGTGAGTGGGGATCCACCTACGAGCAGTACTTC.

This clonotype has more than one count but fewer than ten. V is TRBV7-3 and J is TRBJ2-5, with 11 positions matching TRBD2. The CDR3 spans 13 residues. Germline CDR1 is SGHTA and CDR2 is FQGTGA. The V segment lost 5 bases and the J segment 5 bases; nucleotides outside the gene matches: 1. The CDR3 coding sequence is TGTGCCAGCAGCCGGACTAGCGGGGAGACCCAGTACTTC. This encodes CASSRTSGETQYF.

This clonotype was observed a handful of times. CDR3 DNA: TGTGCCAGCAGCTCTCCACCCGGGATCAAGGAGCAGTACTTC. The encoded protein is CASSSPPGIKEQYF. V is TRBV3-1 and J is TRBJ2-4; TRBD2 is a possible D gene (5 bases). Germline V gene sequence: CDR1 LGHDT, CDR2 YNNKEL (reference sequence). This CDR3 has 14 amino acids. Between the trimmed V and J ends, which lost 5 bases and 13 bases, there was a span of 21 bases. Complete variable domain (other parts from reference TRBV3-1 and TRBJ2-4): DTAVSQTPKYLVTQMGNDKSIKCEQNLGHDTMYWYKQDSKKFLKIMFSYNNKELIINETVPNRFSPKSPDKAHLNLHINSLELGDSAVYFCASSSPPGIKEQYFGAGTRLSVL.

The chain uses TRBV29-1 and TRBJ1-1; tentatively, D is TRBD1 (6 bases). The germline V and J ends were trimmed by 8 bases and 5 bases, with 18 bases remaining between them. Looked up from germline, CDR1 is SQVTM and CDR2 is ANQGSEA. The CDR3 covers 13 residues. The CDR3 nucleotides read TGCAGCTCGGGGCAAGGGGGGGGAACTGAAGCTTTCTTT. It translates to CSSGQGGGTEAFF. Full variable domain (rest looked up from reference TRBV29-1 and TRBJ1-1): SAVISQKPSRDICQRGTSLTIQCQVDSQVTMMFWYRQQPGQSLTLIATANQGSEATYESGFVIDKFPISRPNLTFSTLTVSNMSPEDSSIYLCSSGQGGGTEAFFGQGTRLTVV.